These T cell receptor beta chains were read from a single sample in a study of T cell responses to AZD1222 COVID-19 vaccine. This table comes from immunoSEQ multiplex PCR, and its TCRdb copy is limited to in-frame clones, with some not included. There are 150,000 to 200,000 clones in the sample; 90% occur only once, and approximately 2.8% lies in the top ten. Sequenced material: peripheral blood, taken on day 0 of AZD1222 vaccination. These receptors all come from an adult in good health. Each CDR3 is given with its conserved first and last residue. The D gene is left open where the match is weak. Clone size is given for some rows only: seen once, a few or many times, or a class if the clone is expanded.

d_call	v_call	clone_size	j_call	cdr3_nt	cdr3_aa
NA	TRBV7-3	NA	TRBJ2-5	TGTGCCAGCAGCTTTGGGGTCCGGGGCCAAGAGACCCAGTACTTC	CASSFGVRGQETQYF
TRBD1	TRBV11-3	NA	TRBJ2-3	TGTGCCAGCAGCCGAGGACAGGGGTCAGATACGCAGTATTTT	CASSRGQGSDTQYF
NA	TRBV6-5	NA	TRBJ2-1	TGTGCCAGCAGTTACTCGATAAGTGTTTCCTACAATGAGCAGTTCTTC	CASSYSISVSYNEQFF
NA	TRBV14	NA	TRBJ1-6	TGTGCCAGCAGCCAAGACAGGTTGAGCTCCTATAATTCACCCCTCCACTTT	CASSQDRLSSYNSPLHF
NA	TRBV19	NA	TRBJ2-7	TGTGCCAGTAGTCCCCGGACGGCCCGGCCCTACGAGCAGTACTTC	CASSPRTARPYEQYF
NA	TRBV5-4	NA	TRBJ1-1	TGTGCCAGCACCGTCGTGGGGGGGACGGGTTGGAACACTGAAGCTTTCTTT	CASTVVGGTGWNTEAFF
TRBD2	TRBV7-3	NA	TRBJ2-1	TGTGCCAGCAGCGGCTTAGCGGGGGCCTCCTACAATGAGCAGTTCTTC	CASSGLAGASYNEQFF
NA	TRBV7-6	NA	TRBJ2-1	TGTGCCAGCAGCTTAGGGGAACTTCCGGGGGCCTATGAGCAGTTCTTC	CASSLGELPGAYEQFF
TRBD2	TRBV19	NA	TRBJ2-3	TGTGCCAGTAAAGCTAGCGGGGGAGCAGATACGCAGTATTTT	CASKASGGADTQYF
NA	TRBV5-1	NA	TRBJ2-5	TGCGCCAGCAGCTACGCAGGGTCCCGGGAGACCCAGTACTTC	CASSYAGSRETQYF
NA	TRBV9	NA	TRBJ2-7	TGTGCCAGCAGCGTAGGCGGGACAAAAGATTACGAGCAGTACTTC	CASSVGGTKDYEQYF
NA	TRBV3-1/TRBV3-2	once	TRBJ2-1	TGTGCCAGCAGCCTCACTAGCAATGAGCAGTTCTTC	CASSLTSNEQFF
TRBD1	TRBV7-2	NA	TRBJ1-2	TGTGCCAGCAGCCCAGACAGGGGGCGTTCGGGGAGCTATGGCTACACCTTC	CASSPDRGRSGSYGYTF
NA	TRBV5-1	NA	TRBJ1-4	TGCGCCAGCAGCTTGGCCGGACAGATTGCAACTAATGAAAAACTGTTTTTT	CASSLAGQIATNEKLFF
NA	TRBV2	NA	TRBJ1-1	TGTGCCAGCAGTGATAGCCCTGAAGCTTTCTTT	CASSDSPEAFF
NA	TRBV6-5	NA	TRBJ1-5	TGTGCCAGCAGACCTATTCTGAAGTCGGGACAGCCCCAGCATTTT	CASRPILKSGQPQHF